The present TCR beta chain was sequenced within a study of shared clonotypes between healthy human individuals (dated by TCRdb to 2018 to 2020). About the investigation overall: The cohort included a few men and a couple of women between 18 and 49 years of age. To increase sequencing depth and limit assay-specific biases, TCR repertoire library preparation and sequencing were carried out by different laboratories using diverse techniques. Each donor's leukapheresis produced roughly between roughly 0.85 and 9 billion PBMCs. For each donor, CD4 naive and CD4 memory were each run on three plates, CD8 naive on two plates, and CD8 memory on one plate. Blood TCR repertoires of roughly 5 healthy adults were deeply sequenced to estimate repertoire size and the extent of clonotype sharing between individuals.

V is pared back by 3 bases and J by 4 bases, with 6 bases lying between the germline termini. Including cysteine and phenylalanine, the CDR3 has 12 amino acids. The CDR3 DNA has 36 bases and is translated from base 1. CDR1 and CDR2 (KGHSH, LQKENI) derive from the germline V gene. Beyond this particular receptor, the publication reports: Clonotypes shared by all four sorted-subset donors showed higher generation probabilities than non-shared clonotypes. Even with the large sequencing depth, rarefaction of the sorted-subset datasets indicated that sequencing was incomplete. Based on pairwise subsampling, the degree of clonotype sharing among donors was expected to be affected by sequencing depth. Because the study included a small number of donors, the genetic and exposure-history diversity represented was limited. Estimated clonotype richness was generally larger for naive than for memory subsets. Roughly 5% of naive CD4, 3.5% of naive CD8, approximately 2% of memory CD4, and about 0.4% of memory CD8 clonotypes were shared across several donors. Sampling was restricted to blood, and TCR repertoires in tissue are likely to differ from TCR repertoires in blood.

TCR CDR3 regions were amplified from genomic DNA by multiplex PCR using the deep immunoSEQ assay. Extracted genomic DNA from each cell subset was distributed evenly across all wells of several immunoSEQ 96-well plates, and each plate was treated as a replicate. For sorted subsets, each replicate PCR was loaded with roughly 0.2 ug genomic DNA, equivalent to approximately 27,000 T cell genomes. Purified libraries were measured with a Qubit 3.0 fluorometer, size-checked on a Bioanalyzer 2100, and measured again with the KAPA Library Quantification kit. Every immunoSEQ 96-well plate was sequenced on a dedicated single-read 150-cycle Illumina NextSeq 550 flow cell. Regarding the original processing steps: The immunoSEQ output contained only junctional sequences without quality scores, so filtering could not match that applied to full-length reads. To assign V/J genes and CDR3, sequences were annotated using PyIR, a Python wrapper for IgBLAST v1.9, with IMGT germline references. Reads were filtered out if the reads had weak V/J assignments (E-value above 1e-6), no CDR3, stop codons, out-of-frame junctions, or ambiguous translated residues. V3J clonotypes were defined as sequences sharing an identical inferred V gene, J gene, and CDR3 amino acid sequence. The percentage overlap between two repertoires was calculated by dividing the number of shared unique clonotypes by the size of the smaller repertoire. Repertoire richness was assessed with RTK rarefaction, the Chao1 estimator, and Recon v2.1 estimates of unobserved clonotypes. Generation probabilities were computed with OLGA for all TCRbeta clonotypes obtained by the gDNA method from several donors. The source is immuneACCESS, and TCRdb retained only in-frame sequences with V and J called. Part of the clones is not carried over; for the studies checked, unresolved V genes explain less than half of this, and the remainder is unexplained. Clonal size and the V and J genes are those of that table, whereas D and trimming came from the DNA. Counted in this sample were 1,400,000 or so clones; about 98.5% of them appeared once. In total, the top ten clones hold about 0.34% of the sample.

With regard to this clone: The specificity of this receptor is unknown. Per-base quality was not reported, and no clone a single base away is much larger than it. Within the sample, other DNA sequences also encode this same CDR3.

Donors were healthy HIV-negative adults with no recently reported acute infections or vaccinations. All donors were Caucasian adults living in Nashville, Tennessee, USA. CD4+ T cells were enriched by magnetic negative selection, after which naive cells were positively selected on CD45RA and the negative fraction was taken as the memory subset. Blood was collected by leukapheresis, and PBMCs were isolated by Ficoll-Histopaque density gradient centrifugation and then cryopreserved in liquid nitrogen vapor phase. Analytical flow cytometry was used to check the purity and quantity of each magnetically sorted T cell population. From each sorted fraction, genomic DNA was isolated and quantified by UV absorbance on a Nanodrop 2000c.

The source is a man aged 30-40 years in good health. Sequencing used naive CD4+ T cells sorted from blood. Per the publication, the cell subset or site label means: CD45RA+ positively selected. The V and J genes are TRBV18 and TRBJ2-5; the D gene lacks a confident call. Read as DNA, the sequence is TGTGCCAGCTCACCCTCCCCAGAGACCCAGTACTTC. It codes for CASSPSPETQYF. Reference TRBV18 and TRBJ2-5 genes cover what lies past the CDR3, so the full variable domain is NAGVMQNPRHLVRRRGQEARLRCSPMKGHSHVYWYRQLPEEGLKFMVYLQKENIIDESGMPKERFSAEFPKEGPSILRIQQVVRGDSAAYFCASSPSPETQYFGPGTRLLVL.